This T cell receptor beta chain was obtained from a study of shared clonotypes between healthy human individuals. Whole-study findings and limits: The generation probabilities recorded for non-shared clonotypes fell below those of clonotypes shared by all four donors.

The germline V gene has CDR1 SGDLS and CDR2 YYNGEE. Trimming cost V 0 bases and J 2 bases; bases outside gene matches: 4. The CDR3 sequence is 18 residues long. CD45RO-negative, CCR7-positively selected cells formed the naive CD8 fraction, excluding terminally differentiated effector memory CD45RA+ cells. Every contributor of samples was a Caucasian grown-up residing in Nashville, Tennessee. To note about this clone: Its antigen is unidentified.

Clones were sequenced by immunoSEQ multiplex PCR, and TCRdb holds only the in-frame ones, with some missing. The sample holds about 2.2 million clones, about 92% seen once. The rearrangement uses TRBV9 and TRBJ2-6, with 11 bases matching TRBD1. The sequence was collected from a man aged 18 to 29 in good health. Some clones in this sample may be carry-over from other donors' samples. Sequences were obtained from naive CD8+ T cells from PBMCs. DNA for the CDR3: TGTGCCAGCAGCGTAGCTACGGACAGGGGGCCTGGGGCCAACGTCCTGACTTTC. As protein: CASSVATDRGPGANVLTF.